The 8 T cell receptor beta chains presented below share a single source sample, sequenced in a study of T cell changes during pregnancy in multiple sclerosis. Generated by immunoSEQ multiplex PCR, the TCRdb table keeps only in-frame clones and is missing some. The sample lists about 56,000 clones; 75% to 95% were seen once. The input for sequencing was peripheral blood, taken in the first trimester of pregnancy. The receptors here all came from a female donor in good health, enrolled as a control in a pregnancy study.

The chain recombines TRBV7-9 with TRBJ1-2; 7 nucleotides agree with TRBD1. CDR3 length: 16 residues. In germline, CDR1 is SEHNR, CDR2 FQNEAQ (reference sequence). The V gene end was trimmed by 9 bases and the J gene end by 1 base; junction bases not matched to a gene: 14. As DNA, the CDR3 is TGTGCCAGTTCAGGGGACAGCTTCATCTATAACTATGGCTACACCTTC. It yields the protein CASSGDSFIYNYGYTF.

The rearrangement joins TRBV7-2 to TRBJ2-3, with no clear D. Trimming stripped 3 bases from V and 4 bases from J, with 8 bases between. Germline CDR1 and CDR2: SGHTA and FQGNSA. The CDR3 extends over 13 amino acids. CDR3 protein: CASSFSPADTQYF. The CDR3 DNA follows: TGTGCCAGCAGCTTCTCCCCCGCAGATACGCAGTATTTT.

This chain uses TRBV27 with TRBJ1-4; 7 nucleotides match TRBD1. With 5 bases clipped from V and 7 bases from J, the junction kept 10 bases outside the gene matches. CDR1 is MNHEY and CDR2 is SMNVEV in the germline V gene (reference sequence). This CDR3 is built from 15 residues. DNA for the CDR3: TGTGCCAGCAGTCCCTACGGGCAGGGGGGTGAAAAACTGTTTTTT. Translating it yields CASSPYGQGGEKLFF.

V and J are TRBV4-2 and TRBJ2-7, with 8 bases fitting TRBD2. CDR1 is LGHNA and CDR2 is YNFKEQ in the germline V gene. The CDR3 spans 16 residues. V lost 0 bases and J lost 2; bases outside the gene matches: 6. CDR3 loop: CASSQDRGTSAYEQYF. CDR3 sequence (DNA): TGTGCCAGCAGCCAAGATCGCGGGACTAGTGCCTACGAGCAGTACTTC.

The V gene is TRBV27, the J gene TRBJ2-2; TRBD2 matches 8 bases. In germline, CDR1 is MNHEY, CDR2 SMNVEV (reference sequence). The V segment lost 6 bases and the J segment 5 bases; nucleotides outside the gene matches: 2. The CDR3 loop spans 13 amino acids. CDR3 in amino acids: CASSRGGTGELFF. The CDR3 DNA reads TGTGCCAGCAGCCGGGGGGGGACCGGGGAGCTGTTTTTT.

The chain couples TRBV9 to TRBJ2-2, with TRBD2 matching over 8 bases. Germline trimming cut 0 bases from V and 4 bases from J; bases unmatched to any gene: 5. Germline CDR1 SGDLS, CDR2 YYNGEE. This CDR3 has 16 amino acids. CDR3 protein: CASSVASSGGTGELFF. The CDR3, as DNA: TGTGCCAGCAGCGTAGCTTCCAGCGGGGGCACCGGGGAGCTGTTTTTT.

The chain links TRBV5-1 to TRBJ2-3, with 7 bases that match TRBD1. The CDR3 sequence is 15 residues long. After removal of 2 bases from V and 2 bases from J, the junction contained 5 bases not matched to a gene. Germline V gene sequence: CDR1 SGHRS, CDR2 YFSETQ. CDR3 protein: CASSLNQGDTDTQYF. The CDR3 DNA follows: TGCGCCAGCAGCTTAAACCAGGGGGACACAGATACGCAGTATTTT.

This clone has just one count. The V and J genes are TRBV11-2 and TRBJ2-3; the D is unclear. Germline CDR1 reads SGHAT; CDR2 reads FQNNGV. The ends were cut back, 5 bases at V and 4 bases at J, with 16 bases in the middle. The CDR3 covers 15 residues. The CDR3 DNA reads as TGTGCCAGCAGCCCAGGCCGGTTTGGATCAGATACGCAGTATTTT. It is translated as CASSPGRFGSDTQYF.